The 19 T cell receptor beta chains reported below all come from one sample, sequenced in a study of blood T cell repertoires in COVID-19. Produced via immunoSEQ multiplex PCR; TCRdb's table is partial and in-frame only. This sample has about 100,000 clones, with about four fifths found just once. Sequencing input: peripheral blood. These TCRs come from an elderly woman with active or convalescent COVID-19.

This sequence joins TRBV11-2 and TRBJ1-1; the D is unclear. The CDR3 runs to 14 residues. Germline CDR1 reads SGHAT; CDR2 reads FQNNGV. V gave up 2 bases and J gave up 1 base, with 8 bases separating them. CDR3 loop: CASSLQAGNTEAFF. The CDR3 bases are TGTGCCAGCAGCTTACAGGCTGGGAACACTGAAGCTTTCTTT.

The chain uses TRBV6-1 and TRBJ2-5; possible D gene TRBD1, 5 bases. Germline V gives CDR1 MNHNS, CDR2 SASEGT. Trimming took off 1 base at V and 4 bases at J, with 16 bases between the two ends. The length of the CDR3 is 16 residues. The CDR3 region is CASSEGPPIRGETQYF. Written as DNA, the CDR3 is TGTGCCAGCAGTGAAGGACCGCCGATTAGGGGAGAGACCCAGTACTTC.

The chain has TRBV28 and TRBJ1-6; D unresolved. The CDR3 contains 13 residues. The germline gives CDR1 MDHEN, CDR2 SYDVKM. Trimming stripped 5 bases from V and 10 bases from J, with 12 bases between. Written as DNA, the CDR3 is TGTGCCAGCAGTAGCCTTATAATCTCACCCCTCCACTTT. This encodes CASSSLIISPLHF.

The CDR3 loop reads CASSLRLAGESGELFF. CDR3 bases: TGTGCCAGCAGCCTAAGACTAGCGGGAGAATCCGGGGAGCTGTTTTTT. The chain is built from TRBV11-3 and TRBJ2-2; 12 bases map to TRBD2. CDR3 size: 16 residues. Germline CDR1 reads SGHNT; CDR2 reads YENEEA. Unmatched junction bases numbered 7, after V lost 5 bases and J lost 6 bases.

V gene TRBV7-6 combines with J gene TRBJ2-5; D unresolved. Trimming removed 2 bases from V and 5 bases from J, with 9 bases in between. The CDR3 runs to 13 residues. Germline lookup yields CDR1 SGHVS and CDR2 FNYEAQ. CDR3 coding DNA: TGTGCCAGCAGCTTAATACCAAGCGAGACCCAGTACTTC. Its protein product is CASSLIPSETQYF.

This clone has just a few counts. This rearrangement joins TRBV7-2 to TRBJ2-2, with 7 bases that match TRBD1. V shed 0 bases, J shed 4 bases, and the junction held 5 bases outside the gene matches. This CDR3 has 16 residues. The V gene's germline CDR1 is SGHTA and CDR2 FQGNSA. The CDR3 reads CASSLAKGAVTGELFF. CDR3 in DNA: TGTGCCAGCAGCTTAGCGAAGGGGGCGGTCACCGGGGAGCTGTTTTTT.

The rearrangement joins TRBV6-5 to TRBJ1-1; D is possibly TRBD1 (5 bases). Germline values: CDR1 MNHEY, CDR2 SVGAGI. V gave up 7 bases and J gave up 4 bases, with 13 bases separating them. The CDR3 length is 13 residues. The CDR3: CASNNGGGTEAFF. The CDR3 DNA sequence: TGTGCCAGCAACAACGGGGGGGGCACTGAAGCTTTCTTT.

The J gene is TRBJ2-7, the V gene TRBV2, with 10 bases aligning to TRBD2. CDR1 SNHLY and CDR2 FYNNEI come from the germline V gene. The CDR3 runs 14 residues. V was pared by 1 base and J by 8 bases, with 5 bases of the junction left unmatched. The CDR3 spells CASSEVLAGEKQYF. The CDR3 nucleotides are TGTGCCAGCAGTGAAGTTCTAGCGGGAGAGAAGCAGTACTTC.

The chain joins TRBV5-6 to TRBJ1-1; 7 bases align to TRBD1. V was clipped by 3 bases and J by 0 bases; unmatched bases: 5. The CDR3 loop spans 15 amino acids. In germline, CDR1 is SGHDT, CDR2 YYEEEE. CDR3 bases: TGTGCCAGCAGCTACCGGGGACAGCTGAACACTGAAGCTTTCTTT. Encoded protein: CASSYRGQLNTEAFF. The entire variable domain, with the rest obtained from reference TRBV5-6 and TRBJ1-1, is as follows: DAGVTQSPTHLIKTRGQQVTLRCSPKSGHDTVSWYQQALGQGPQFIFQYYEEEERQRGNFPDRFSGHQFPNYSSELNVNALLLGDSALYLCASSYRGQLNTEAFFGQGTRLTVV.

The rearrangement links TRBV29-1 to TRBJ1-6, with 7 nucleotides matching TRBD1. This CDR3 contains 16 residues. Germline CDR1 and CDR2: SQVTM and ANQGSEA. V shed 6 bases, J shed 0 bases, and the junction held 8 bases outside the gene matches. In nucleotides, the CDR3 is TGCAGCGTCCGGGACAGCCCGAGCTCCTATAATTCACCCCTCCACTTT. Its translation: CSVRDSPSSYNSPLHF.

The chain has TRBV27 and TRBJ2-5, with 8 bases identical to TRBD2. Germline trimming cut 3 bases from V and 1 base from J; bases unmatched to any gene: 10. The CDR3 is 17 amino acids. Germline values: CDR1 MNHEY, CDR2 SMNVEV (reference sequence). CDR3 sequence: CASSFFASGSFQETQYF. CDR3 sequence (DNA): TGTGCCAGCAGTTTTTTTGCTAGCGGGTCCTTCCAAGAGACCCAGTACTTC.

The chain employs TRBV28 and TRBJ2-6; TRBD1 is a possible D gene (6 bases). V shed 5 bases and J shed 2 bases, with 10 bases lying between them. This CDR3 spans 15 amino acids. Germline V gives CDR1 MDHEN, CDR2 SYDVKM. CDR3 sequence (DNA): TGTGCCAGCAGTCCGAACAGGGCTGGGGCCAACGTCCTGACTTTC. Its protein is CASSPNRAGANVLTF.

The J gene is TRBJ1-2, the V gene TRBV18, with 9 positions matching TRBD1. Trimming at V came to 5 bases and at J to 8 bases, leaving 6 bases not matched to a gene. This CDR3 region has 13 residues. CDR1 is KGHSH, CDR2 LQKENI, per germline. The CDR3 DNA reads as TGTGCCAGCTCAAACAGGGGGCTAGACGGCTACACCTTC. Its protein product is CASSNRGLDGYTF.

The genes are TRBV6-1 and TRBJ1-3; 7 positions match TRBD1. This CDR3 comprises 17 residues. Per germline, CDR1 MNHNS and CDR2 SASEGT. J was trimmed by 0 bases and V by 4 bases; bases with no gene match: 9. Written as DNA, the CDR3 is TGTGCCAGCAGTGCCACGACAGGGAGCCCCTCTGGAAACACCATATATTTT. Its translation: CASSATTGSPSGNTIYF.

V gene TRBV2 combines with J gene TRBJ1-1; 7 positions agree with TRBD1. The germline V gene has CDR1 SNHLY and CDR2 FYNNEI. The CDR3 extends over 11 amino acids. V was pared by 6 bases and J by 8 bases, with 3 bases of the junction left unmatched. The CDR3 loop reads CASREQGEAFF. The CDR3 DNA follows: TGTGCCAGCAGGGAACAGGGGGAAGCTTTCTTT.

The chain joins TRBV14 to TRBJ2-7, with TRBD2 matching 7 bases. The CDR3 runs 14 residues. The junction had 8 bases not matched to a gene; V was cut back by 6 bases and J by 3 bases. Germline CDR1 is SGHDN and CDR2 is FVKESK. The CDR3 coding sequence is TGTGCCAGCAGAGGTAGCGGGCTTCTCTACGAGCAGTACTTC. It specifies CASRGSGLLYEQYF.

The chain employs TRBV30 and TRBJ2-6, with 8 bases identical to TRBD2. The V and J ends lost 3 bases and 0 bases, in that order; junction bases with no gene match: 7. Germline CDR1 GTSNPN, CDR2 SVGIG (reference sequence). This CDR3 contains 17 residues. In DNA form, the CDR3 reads TGTGCCTGGAGAACTAGCGGAGCGAGCTCTGGGGCCAACGTCCTGACTTTC. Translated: CAWRTSGASSGANVLTF.

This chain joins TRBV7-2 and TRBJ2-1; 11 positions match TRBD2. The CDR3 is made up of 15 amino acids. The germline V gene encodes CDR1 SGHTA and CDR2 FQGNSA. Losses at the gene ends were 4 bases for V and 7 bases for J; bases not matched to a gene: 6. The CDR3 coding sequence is TGTGCCAGCAGCTGGGTAGCGGGAGGGCCTAATGAGCAGTTCTTC. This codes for CASSWVAGGPNEQFF.

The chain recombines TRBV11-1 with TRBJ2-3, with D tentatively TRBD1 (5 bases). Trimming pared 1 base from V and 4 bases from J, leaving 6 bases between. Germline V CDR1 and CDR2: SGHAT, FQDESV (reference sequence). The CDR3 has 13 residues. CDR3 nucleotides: TGTGCCAGCAGCTTAGGCAGGGCAGATACGCAGTATTTT. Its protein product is CASSLGRADTQYF.